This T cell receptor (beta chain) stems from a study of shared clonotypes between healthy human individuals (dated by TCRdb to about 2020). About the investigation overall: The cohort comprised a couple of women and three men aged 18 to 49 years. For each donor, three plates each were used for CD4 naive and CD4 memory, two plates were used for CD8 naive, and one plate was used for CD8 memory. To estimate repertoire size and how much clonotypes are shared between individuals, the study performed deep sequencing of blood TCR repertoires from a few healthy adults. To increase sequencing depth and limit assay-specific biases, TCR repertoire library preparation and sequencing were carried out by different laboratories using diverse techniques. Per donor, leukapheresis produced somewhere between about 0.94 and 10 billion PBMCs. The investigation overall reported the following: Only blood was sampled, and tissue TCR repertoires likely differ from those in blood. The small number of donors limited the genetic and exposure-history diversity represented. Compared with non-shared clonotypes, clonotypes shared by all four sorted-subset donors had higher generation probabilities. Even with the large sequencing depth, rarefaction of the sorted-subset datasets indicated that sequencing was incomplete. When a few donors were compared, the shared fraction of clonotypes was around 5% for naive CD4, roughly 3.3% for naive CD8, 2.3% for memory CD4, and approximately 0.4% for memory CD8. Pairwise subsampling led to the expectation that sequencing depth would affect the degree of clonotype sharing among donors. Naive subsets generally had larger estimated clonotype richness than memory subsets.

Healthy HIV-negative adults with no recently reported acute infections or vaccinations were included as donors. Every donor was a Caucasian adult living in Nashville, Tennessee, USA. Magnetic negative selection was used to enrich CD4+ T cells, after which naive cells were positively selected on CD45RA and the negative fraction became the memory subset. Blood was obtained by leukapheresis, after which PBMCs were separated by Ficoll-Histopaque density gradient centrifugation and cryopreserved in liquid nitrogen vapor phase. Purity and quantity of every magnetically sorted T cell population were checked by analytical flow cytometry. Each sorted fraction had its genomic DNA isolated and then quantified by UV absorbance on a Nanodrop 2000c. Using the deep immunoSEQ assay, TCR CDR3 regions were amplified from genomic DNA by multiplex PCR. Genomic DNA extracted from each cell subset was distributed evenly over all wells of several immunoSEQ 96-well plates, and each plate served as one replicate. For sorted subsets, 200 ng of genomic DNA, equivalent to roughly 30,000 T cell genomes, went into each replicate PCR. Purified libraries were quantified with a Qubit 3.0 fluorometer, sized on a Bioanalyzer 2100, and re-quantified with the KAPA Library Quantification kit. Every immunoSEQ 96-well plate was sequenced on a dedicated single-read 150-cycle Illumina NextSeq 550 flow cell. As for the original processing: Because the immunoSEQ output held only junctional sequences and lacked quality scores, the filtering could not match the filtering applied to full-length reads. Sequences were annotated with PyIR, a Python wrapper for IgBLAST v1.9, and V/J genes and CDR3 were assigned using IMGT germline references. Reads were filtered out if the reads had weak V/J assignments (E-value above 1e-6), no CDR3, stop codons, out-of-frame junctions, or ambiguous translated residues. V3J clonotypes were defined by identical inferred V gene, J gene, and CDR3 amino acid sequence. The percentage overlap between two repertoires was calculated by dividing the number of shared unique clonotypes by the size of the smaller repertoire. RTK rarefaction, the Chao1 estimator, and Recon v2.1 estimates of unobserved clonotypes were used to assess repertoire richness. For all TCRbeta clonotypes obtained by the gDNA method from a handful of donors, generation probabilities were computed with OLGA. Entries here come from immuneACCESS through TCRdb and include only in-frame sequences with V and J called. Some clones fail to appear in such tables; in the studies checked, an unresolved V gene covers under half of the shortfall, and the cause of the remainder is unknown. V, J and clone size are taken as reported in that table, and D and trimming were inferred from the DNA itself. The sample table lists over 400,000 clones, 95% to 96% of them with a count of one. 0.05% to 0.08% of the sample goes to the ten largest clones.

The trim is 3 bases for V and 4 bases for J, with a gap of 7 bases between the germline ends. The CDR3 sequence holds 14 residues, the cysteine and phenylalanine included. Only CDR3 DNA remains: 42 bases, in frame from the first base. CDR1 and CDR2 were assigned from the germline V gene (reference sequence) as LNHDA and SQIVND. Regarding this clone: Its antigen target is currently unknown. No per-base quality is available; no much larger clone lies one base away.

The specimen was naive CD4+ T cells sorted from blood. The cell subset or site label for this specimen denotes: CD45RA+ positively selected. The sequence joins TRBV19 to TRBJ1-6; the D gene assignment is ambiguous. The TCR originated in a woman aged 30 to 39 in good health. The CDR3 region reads CASSISGYNSPLHF. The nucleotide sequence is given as TGTGCCAGTAGTATCTCGGGTTATAATTCACCCCTCCACTTT.